This T cell receptor beta chain was profiled in a study of shared clonotypes between healthy human individuals. Findings of the study overall: Expectations were that clonotype sharing among donors would be affected by sequencing depth. Researchers found naive subsets generally carried larger estimated richness than memory subsets. Limited genetic and exposure-history diversity came from having few donors.

The V gene's germline CDR1 is MNHEY and CDR2 SMNVEV (reference sequence). The CDR3 contains 15 residues. V lost 5 bases, J lost 3 bases, and 17 bases lay in between. Sequencing used immunoSEQ multiplex PCR; TCRdb keeps in-frame clones, though not all of them. This sample has hundreds of thousands of clones; 85% to 95% occur once, and the top ten carry around 0.12%. For this clone: Its specificity is not known.

Positively selected for CCR7, the CD45RO-negative cells used as naive CD8 cells excluded terminally differentiated effector memory CD45RA+ cells. All the donors were Caucasian adults who lived in Nashville, Tennessee. The origin of this receptor is a woman aged 30 to 39 in good health. This sequence joins TRBV27 and TRBJ2-7; no clear D. The sample taken for sequencing was naive CD8+ T cells sorted from blood. CDR3 protein: CASSPVGPEDYEQYF. The CDR3 DNA follows: TGTGCCAGCAGTCCGGTAGGGCCGGAAGACTACGAGCAGTACTTC.